This TCR beta chain derives from a study of graft-versus-host responses after intestinal transplantation. The wider study: Anti-thymocyte globulin served as induction for all recipients, who then took tacrolimus and steroids for about three years.

About this clone: Its antigen remains unidentified.

Germline lookup yields CDR1 SGDLS and CDR2 YYNGEE. This CDR3 has 15 residues. The J segment lost 3 bases and the V segment lost 2 bases, leaving 6 bases of the junction unmatched. TCRdb keeps only in-frame clones here, not all; method: immunoSEQ multiplex PCR. The sample has 43,000 or so clones, less than 95% seen once; the top ten hold about 1.4%. Whole-study findings and limits: Analysis identified GvH clones in recipient marrow, with some appearing first in ileum or blood. Where graft-donor T cell macrochimerism was present, patients had high graft-versus-host to host-versus-graft clonal ratios in allografts.

This receptor was identified in a human patient who received an intestinal transplant, so some T cells may come from the graft donor. V gene TRBV9 combines with J gene TRBJ1-1; 8 bases match TRBD1. The sample consisted of PBMCs, taken about 11 months after intestinal transplant. The CDR3 DNA sequence: TGTGCCAGCAGCGTTTATACAGGGGGAGACACTGAAGCTTTCTTT. It is translated as CASSVYTGGDTEAFF.